The rows below give T cell receptor beta chains drawn from one sample of a study of OX40 agonist ivuxolimab in advanced cancers. Measured with immunoSEQ multiplex PCR; TCRdb has only the in-frame clones, and not every one. The repertoire holds tens of thousands of clones, about 90% seen once, with around 15% in the top ten. This specimen was CD4+ or CD8+ T cells sorted from blood, taken in a trial of the OX40 agonist ivuxolimab. The source is an adult with an advanced solid tumor such as melanoma, head and neck, liver or kidney cancer. Both conserved end residues are part of each CDR3. The D gene is left open where the match is weak. Not all rows give a size; the values are once, few, many and, for expanded clones, a class.

d_call: -; clone_size: -; v_call: TRBV7-8; j_call: TRBJ1-5; cdr3_nt: TGTGCCAGCAGCTTAGTGCGCGCCGAGCCCCAGCATTTT; cdr3_aa: CASSLVRAEPQHF
d_call: TRBD2; clone_size: -; v_call: TRBV5-1; j_call: TRBJ2-2; cdr3_nt: TGCGCCAGCAGCTCCCCTAGCGGGAGGGCGAACACCGGGGAGCTGTTTTTT; cdr3_aa: CASSSPSGRANTGELFF
d_call: -; clone_size: few; v_call: TRBV7-7; j_call: TRBJ2-1; cdr3_nt: TGTGCTAGCAGCTTAGCGAATGGGGCAGGAGATGAGCAGTTCTTC; cdr3_aa: CASSLANGAGDEQFF
d_call: -; clone_size: -; v_call: TRBV4-1; j_call: TRBJ2-5; cdr3_nt: TGCGCCAGCAGAGGGGAGAATGGGTGGACCCAGTACTTC; cdr3_aa: CASRGENGWTQYF
d_call: -; clone_size: -; v_call: TRBV6-6; j_call: TRBJ2-7; cdr3_nt: TGTGCCAGCAGTTACAGGGGAAGGTACTACGAGCAGTACTTC; cdr3_aa: CASSYRGRYYEQYF
d_call: -; clone_size: -; v_call: TRBV15; j_call: TRBJ1-2; cdr3_nt: TGTGCCACCAGCAGAGGGTCAGGAGCGGGCTATGGCTACACCTTC; cdr3_aa: CATSRGSGAGYGYTF
d_call: -; clone_size: -; v_call: TRBV19; j_call: TRBJ1-1; cdr3_nt: TGTGCCAGTAACAGAGACGGACTGACAGGCACTGAAGCTTTCTTT; cdr3_aa: CASNRDGLTGTEAFF
d_call: TRBD1; clone_size: -; v_call: TRBV28; j_call: TRBJ1-5; cdr3_nt: TGTGCCAGCAGTCCAGGGCCCGTTGAACAGGGGGCGAGCAATCAGCCCCAGCATTTT; cdr3_aa: CASSPGPVEQGASNQPQHF
d_call: -; clone_size: -; v_call: TRBV2; j_call: TRBJ1-1; cdr3_nt: TGTGCCTCTATCGGGCGGCGCTGGGACACTGAAGCTTTCTTT; cdr3_aa: CASIGRRWDTEAFF
d_call: TRBD2; clone_size: -; v_call: TRBV7-8; j_call: TRBJ2-3; cdr3_nt: TGTGCCAGCAGCTTAGAGGCTAGCGGGAGGCGCGCAGATACGCAGTATTTT; cdr3_aa: CASSLEASGRRADTQYF
d_call: TRBD1; clone_size: -; v_call: TRBV18; j_call: TRBJ2-7; cdr3_nt: TGTGCCAGCTCACCGGACGACAGGGCTGGAAGCGAGCAGTACTTC; cdr3_aa: CASSPDDRAGSEQYF
d_call: TRBD2; clone_size: -; v_call: TRBV6-6; j_call: TRBJ2-1; cdr3_nt: TGTGCCAGCCGACCAGCGGGGGTTCCTAATGAGCAGTTCTTC; cdr3_aa: CASRPAGVPNEQFF
d_call: -; clone_size: -; v_call: TRBV2; j_call: TRBJ1-5; cdr3_nt: TGTGCCAGCAGAAACTTCGATAGGGGCAATCAGCCCCAGCATTTT; cdr3_aa: CASRNFDRGNQPQHF
d_call: TRBD2; clone_size: -; v_call: TRBV14; j_call: TRBJ2-7; cdr3_nt: TGTGCCAGCAGCCAAACTAGCGGGAGGAACTACGAGCAGTACTTC; cdr3_aa: CASSQTSGRNYEQYF
d_call: TRBD1; clone_size: -; v_call: TRBV19; j_call: TRBJ1-1; cdr3_nt: TGTGCCAGTAGTCTAGACAGGGACTTCACTGAAGCTTTCTTT; cdr3_aa: CASSLDRDFTEAFF
d_call: -; clone_size: few; v_call: TRBV11-2; j_call: TRBJ1-1; cdr3_nt: TGTGCCAGCGCTCCTCGGACGGTGGGGAACACTGAAGCTTTCTTT; cdr3_aa: CASAPRTVGNTEAFF
d_call: -; clone_size: -; v_call: TRBV5-6; j_call: TRBJ1-1; cdr3_nt: TGTGCCAGCAGCTACCGTCAGGGGTTCACTGAAGCTTTCTTT; cdr3_aa: CASSYRQGFTEAFF
d_call: -; clone_size: -; v_call: TRBV5-5; j_call: TRBJ1-2; cdr3_nt: TGTGCCAGCAGTTCACGGGGGGCGGACTATGGCTACACCTTC; cdr3_aa: CASSSRGADYGYTF
d_call: -; clone_size: -; v_call: TRBV4-1; j_call: TRBJ1-2; cdr3_nt: TGCGCCAGCAGCCAAGTGCGGACAGCGAACTATGGCTACACCTTC; cdr3_aa: CASSQVRTANYGYTF
d_call: TRBD1; clone_size: once; v_call: TRBV28; j_call: TRBJ1-1; cdr3_nt: TGTGCCAGCAGCGGTGCTACAGGGGCCGGGAACACTGAAGCTTTCTTT; cdr3_aa: CASSGATGAGNTEAFF
d_call: -; clone_size: once; v_call: TRBV2; j_call: TRBJ1-1; cdr3_nt: TGTGCCAGCAGTGTAAGGCAAAACACTGAAGCTTTCTTT; cdr3_aa: CASSVRQNTEAFF
d_call: TRBD2; clone_size: -; v_call: TRBV6-5; j_call: TRBJ2-7; cdr3_nt: TGTGCCAGCAGCCGACTAGCGGGAGGGAAGTACGAGCAGTACTTC; cdr3_aa: CASSRLAGGKYEQYF
d_call: -; clone_size: -; v_call: TRBV19; j_call: TRBJ2-3; cdr3_nt: TGTGCCAGTAGTCCCAGGACCGGCACAGATACGCAGTATTTT; cdr3_aa: CASSPRTGTDTQYF
d_call: -; clone_size: -; v_call: TRBV14; j_call: TRBJ2-6; cdr3_nt: TGTGCCAGCAGCCTTGAGCGGAAGAGACTGTCTGGGGCCAACGTCCTGACTTTC; cdr3_aa: CASSLERKRLSGANVLTF
d_call: -; clone_size: -; v_call: TRBV28; j_call: TRBJ1-1; cdr3_nt: TGTGCCAGCAGTTTACGACTCACCATTACACCTCATCACACTGAAGCTTTCTTT; cdr3_aa: CASSLRLTITPHHTEAFF
d_call: -; clone_size: -; v_call: TRBV14; j_call: TRBJ2-7; cdr3_nt: TGTGCCAGCAGCCAAGATTCCGCCCGTAGCTACGAGCAGTACTTC; cdr3_aa: CASSQDSARSYEQYF
d_call: -; clone_size: -; v_call: TRBV19; j_call: TRBJ2-2; cdr3_nt: TGTGCCAGTAGTATTGTGGACACCGGGGAGCTGTTTTTT; cdr3_aa: CASSIVDTGELFF